Below, one T cell receptor (beta chain) is given with its context. The target antigen is unknown. V shed 4 bases and J 6 bases; nucleotides not matched to a gene: 16. Germline V lookup: CDR1 SGHRS, CDR2 YFSETQ. This CDR3 region has 16 residues. This entry comes from a study of STAT3 mutations in large granular lymphocyte leukemia. Study-level background: Roughly half the longitudinally sequenced T-LGLL patients had canonical STAT3 mutations.

Study-wide results and limits: In T-cell large granular lymphocyte leukemia, about half of patients showed multiple immunodominant subclonotypes. TCR clonotype switching after therapy occurred in about 35% of the 18 patients. Clonal expansion was inferred from samples taken at other timepoints.

Repertoires were generated with immunoSEQ multiplex PCR, while TCRdb's copy carries only in-frame clones and drops some. The sample lists about 15,000 clones, roughly four fifths occurring once. The rearrangement joins TRBV5-1 to TRBJ2-7; 7 bases are shared with TRBD1. The TCR was taken from a man between 45 and 60 years old with T-cell large granular lymphocyte leukemia. Some clones in this sample may be carry-over from other donors' samples. Material: peripheral blood mononuclear cells. The CDR3 sequence is CASSPDPGTAATEQYF. DNA for the CDR3: TGCGCCAGCAGCCCGGATCCCGGGACAGCCGCTACCGAGCAGTACTTC.